These 11 T cell receptor beta chains share one sample of origin, sequenced in a study of T cell repertoires in cytomegalovirus infection. These TCRs are of unknown antigen specificity. TCRdb called the reads again in MiXCR, with one record for every CDR3 protein. The sample has around 900,000 distinct CDR3 sequences, around 30% seen once. Specimen: cultured CD8+ T cells from PBMCs, collected from culture after CMV antigen stimulation. The receptors were gathered from a human donor in good health (CMV status not recorded). Some clones in this sample may be carry-over from other donors' samples.

The gene calls are TRBV7-9 and TRBJ2-5; 11 bases are a match to TRBD1. Trimming at V came to 4 bases and at J to 2 bases, leaving 6 bases not matched to a gene. The CDR3 totals 16 residues. Per the germline V gene, CDR1 is SEHNR and CDR2 is FQNEAQ (reference sequence). The CDR3 bases are TGTGCCAGCAGCTCTTTTCGGGACAGGGGGCAAGAGACCCAGTACTTC. It translates to CASSSFRDRGQETQYF.

This clonotype was counted many times. V and J are TRBV7-2 and TRBJ2-1; D may be TRBD1 (6 bases). The CDR3 runs to 11 residues. V lost 8 bases and J lost 6, with 8 bases in between. Germline CDR1 is SGHTA and CDR2 is FQGNSA. For the CDR3, the DNA is TGTGCCAGCTTCAGGGGCAATGAGCAGTTCTTC. Protein sequence: CASFRGNEQFF.

The chain's CDR3 is CASSLGQAGANVLTF. As DNA, the CDR3 is TGTGCCAGCAGCTTAGGGCAGGCTGGGGCCAACGTCCTGACTTTC. The chain couples TRBV13 to TRBJ2-6; D is unclear. Germline V gene data show CDR1 as PRHDT and CDR2 as FYEKMQ (reference sequence). Trimming stripped 0 bases from V and 2 bases from J, with 5 bases between. CDR3 length equals 15 residues.

The rearrangement uses TRBV7-9 and TRBJ2-5; 11 bases fit TRBD2. The germline V gene encodes CDR1 SEHNR and CDR2 FQNEAQ (reference sequence). Unmatched junction bases numbered 4, after V lost 4 bases and J lost 0 bases. The CDR3 extends over 16 amino acids. As DNA, the CDR3 is TGTGCCAGCAGCTCACTAGCGGGGGTGTACCAAGAGACCCAGTACTTC. Protein: CASSSLAGVYQETQYF.

The chain employs TRBV6-5 and TRBJ1-2; D gene unclear. V lost 0 bases and J lost 0, with 8 bases in between. CDR3 length: 15 residues. CDR1 is MNHEY, CDR2 SVGAGI, per germline. CDR3 sequence (DNA): TGTGCCAGCAGTTACTCAACAGTTTCTAACTATGGCTACACCTTC. This codes for CASSYSTVSNYGYTF.

This chain joins TRBV7-2 and TRBJ1-2; TRBD1 agrees at 7 bases. The germline V gene encodes CDR1 SGHTA and CDR2 FQGNSA. J gave up 8 bases and V 1 base, and 13 bases lay outside the gene matches. The CDR3 length is 16 residues. CDR3 loop: CTSSLGPITGVGGYTF. CDR3 in DNA: TGTACCAGCAGCTTAGGGCCCATCACAGGGGTGGGAGGCTACACCTTC.

The V gene is TRBV29-1, the J gene TRBJ2-7; D is unresolved. This CDR3 is built from 12 residues. Trimming stripped 0 bases from V and 4 bases from J, with 7 bases between. Looked up from germline, CDR1 is SQVTM and CDR2 is ANQGSEA. CDR3 protein: CSVEDRQYEQYF. The CDR3 region has the DNA TGCAGCGTTGAAGATAGGCAGTACGAGCAGTACTTC.

This clonotype was observed many times. This chain uses TRBV7-9 with TRBJ2-5, with no clear D. The V end was cut by 5 bases, the J end by 2 bases, with 12 bases between. This CDR3 comprises 14 residues. Per the germline V gene, CDR1 is SEHNR and CDR2 is FQNEAQ (reference sequence). This CDR3 is CASSPSVQQETQYF. CDR3 DNA sequence: TGTGCCAGCAGCCCTTCGGTACAACAAGAGACCCAGTACTTC.

The rearrangement joins TRBV4-2 to TRBJ1-6; tentative D call: TRBD1 (5 bases). V lost 0 bases and J lost 10, with 19 bases in between. Germline V gives CDR1 LGHNA, CDR2 YNFKEQ. This CDR3 contains 17 residues. The CDR3 is CASSQEFAGKSKSPLHF. In DNA form, the CDR3 reads TGTGCCAGCAGCCAAGAATTTGCAGGGAAGTCTAAGTCACCCCTCCACTTT.

The rearrangement uses TRBV9 and TRBJ1-1; tentative D call: TRBD1 (5 bases). The V end was cut by 3 bases, the J end by 0 bases, with 12 bases between. CDR3 size: 15 residues. Germline CDR1 SGDLS, CDR2 YYNGEE. CDR3 sequence reads: CASSALGGVNTEAFF. CDR3 DNA sequence: TGTGCCAGCAGCGCCCTGGGGGGGGTGAACACTGAAGCTTTCTTT.

This clonotype was found a few times. The chain links TRBV7-9 to TRBJ1-2; possible D gene TRBD1, 5 bases. Trimming pared 8 bases from V and 7 bases from J, leaving 8 bases between. Per germline, CDR1 SEHNR and CDR2 FQNEAQ (reference sequence). The CDR3 loop spans 10 amino acids. CDR3 in DNA: TGTGCCAGCCTTGACAGTGGCTACACCTTC. Translating it yields CASLDSGYTF.